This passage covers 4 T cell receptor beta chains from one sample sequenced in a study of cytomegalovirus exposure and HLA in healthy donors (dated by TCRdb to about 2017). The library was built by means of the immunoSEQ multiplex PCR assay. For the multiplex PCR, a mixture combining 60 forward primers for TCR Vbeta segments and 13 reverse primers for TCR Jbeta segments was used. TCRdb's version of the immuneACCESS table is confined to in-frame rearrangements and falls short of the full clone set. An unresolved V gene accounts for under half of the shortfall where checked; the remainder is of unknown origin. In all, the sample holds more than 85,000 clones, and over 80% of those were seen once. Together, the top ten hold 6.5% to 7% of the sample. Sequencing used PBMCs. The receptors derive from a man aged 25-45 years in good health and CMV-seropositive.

The CDR3 protein is CASSLGQASYEQYF. CDR3 coding DNA: TGTGCCAGCAGCTTAGGGCAGGCATCCTACGAGCAGTACTTC. V gene TRBV7-6 combines with J gene TRBJ2-5; no reliable D call. The DNA end lines up better with TRBJ2-7; the J call may be wrong. This CDR3 contains 14 residues. CDR1 and CDR2 (germline): SGHVS, FNYEAQ.

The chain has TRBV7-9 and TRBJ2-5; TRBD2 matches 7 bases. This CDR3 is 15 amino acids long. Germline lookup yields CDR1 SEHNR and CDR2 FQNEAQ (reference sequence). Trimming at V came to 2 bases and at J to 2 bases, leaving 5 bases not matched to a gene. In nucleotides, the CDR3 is TGTGCCAGCAGCTTATTGGGCGGGGGTCAAGAGACCCAGTACTTC. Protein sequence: CASSLLGGGQETQYF.

The CDR3 reads CASSLGGTDNSPLHF. For the CDR3, the DNA is TGTGCCAGCAGCTTGGGCGGGACAGATAATTCACCCCTCCACTTT. V gene TRBV5-4 combines with J gene TRBJ1-6; 7 positions agree with TRBD1. Germline CDR1 and CDR2: SGHNT and YYREEE (reference sequence). This CDR3 is built from 15 residues. V shed 0 bases and J 5 bases; nucleotides not matched to a gene: 2.

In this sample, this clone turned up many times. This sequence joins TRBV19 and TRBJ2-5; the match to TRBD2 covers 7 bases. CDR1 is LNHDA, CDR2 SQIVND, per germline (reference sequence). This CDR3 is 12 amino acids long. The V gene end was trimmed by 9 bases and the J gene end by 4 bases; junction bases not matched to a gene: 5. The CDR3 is CASRLAGETQYF. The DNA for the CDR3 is TGTGCCAGCAGACTAGCCGGAGAGACCCAGTACTTC.